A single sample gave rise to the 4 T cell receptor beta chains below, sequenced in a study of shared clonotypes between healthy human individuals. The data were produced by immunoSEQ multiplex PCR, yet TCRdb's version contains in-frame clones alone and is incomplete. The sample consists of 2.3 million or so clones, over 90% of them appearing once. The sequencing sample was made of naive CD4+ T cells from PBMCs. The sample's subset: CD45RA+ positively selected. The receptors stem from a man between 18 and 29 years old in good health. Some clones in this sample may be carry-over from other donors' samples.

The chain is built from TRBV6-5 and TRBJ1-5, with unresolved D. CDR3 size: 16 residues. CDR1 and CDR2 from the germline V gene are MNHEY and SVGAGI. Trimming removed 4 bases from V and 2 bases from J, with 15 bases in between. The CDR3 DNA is TGTGCCAGCAGTTCCGATACGGATTTTGGCAATCAGCCCCAGCATTTT. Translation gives CASSSDTDFGNQPQHF.

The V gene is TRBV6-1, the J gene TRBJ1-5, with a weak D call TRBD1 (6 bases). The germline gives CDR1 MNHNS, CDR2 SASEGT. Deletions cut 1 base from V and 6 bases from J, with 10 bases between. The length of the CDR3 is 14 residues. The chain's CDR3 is CASSEGGGAQPQHF. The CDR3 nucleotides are TGTGCCAGCAGTGAAGGTGGGGGGGCTCAGCCCCAGCATTTT.

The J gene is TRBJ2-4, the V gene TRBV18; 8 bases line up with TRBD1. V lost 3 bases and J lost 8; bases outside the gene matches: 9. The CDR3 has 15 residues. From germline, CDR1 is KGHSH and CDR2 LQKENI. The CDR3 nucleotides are TGTGCCAGCTCACCCTCGGACAGGGTTAACGACATTCAGTACTTC. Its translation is CASSPSDRVNDIQYF.

The DNA of the CDR3 is TGTGCCAGCAGCTTGGTAGGGAAGACCCATTCACCCCTCCACTTT. Its protein is CASSLVGKTHSPLHF. The rearrangement links TRBV5-6 to TRBJ1-6; no clear D. The CDR3 extends over 15 amino acids. Per germline, CDR1 SGHDT and CDR2 YYEEEE. V gave up 0 bases and J gave up 8 bases, with 12 bases separating them.